A selection of T cell receptor beta chains follows, all from one sample in a study of neurological immune-mediated disorders. Via MiXCR, TCRdb re-called the 5' RACE reads, giving one row per CDR3 protein. The repertoire holds tens of thousands of distinct CDR3 sequences, with 10% to 15% as singletons. Material: PBMCs. The receptors originated from an older woman with HTLV-1-associated myelopathy (HAM/TSP). CDR3s include the opening cysteine and the closing phenylalanine or tryptophan. D genes are given only for firm matches. The size entry is marked missing in some rows and otherwise reads once, few, many or a size class.

TRBJ2-1	TRBD2	-	TRBV5-1	CASSLETIGSAGDQNEQFF	TGCGCCAGCAGCTTGGAGACCATAGGATCGGCGGGGGATCAAAATGAGCAGTTCTTC
TRBJ1-1	-	many	TRBV5-6	CASSLRGGGTEAFF	TGTGCCAGCAGCTTGCGAGGGGGAGGAACTGAAGCTTTCTTT
TRBJ1-2	-	many	TRBV7-2	CASSAGRGVNYGYTF	TGTGCCAGCAGCGCGGGGAGGGGTGTAAACTATGGCTACACCTTC
TRBJ2-7	TRBD2	many	TRBV9	CASSVAPIGGGAYEQYF	TGTGCCAGCAGCGTAGCGCCCATTGGCGGGGGGGCTTACGAGCAGTACTTC
TRBJ2-7	-	few	TRBV5-5	CASSLWGDAEQYF	TGTGCCAGCAGCTTGTGGGGGGACGCCGAGCAGTACTTC
TRBJ2-1	TRBD2	many	TRBV9	CASSSGLAVPNEQFF	TGTGCCAGCAGCTCCGGACTAGCGGTGCCCAATGAGCAGTTCTTC
TRBJ2-2	TRBD2	-	TRBV20-1	CSARGLHNTGELFF	TGCAGTGCTAGGGGACTACATAACACCGGGGAGCTGTTTTTT
TRBJ2-3	-	many	TRBV20-1	CSARGGPSTDTQYF	TGCAGTGCTAGGGGCGGACCTAGCACAGATACGCAGTATTTT
TRBJ1-4	TRBD1	many	TRBV7-2	CASSFGTGRKLFF	TGTGCCAGCAGCTTCGGGACAGGGAGAAAACTGTTTTTT
TRBJ1-3	-	many	TRBV20-1	CSAEGGAGNTIYF	TGCAGTGCGGAGGGGGGCGCTGGAAACACCATATATTTT
TRBJ2-7	TRBD1	many	TRBV24-1	CATSDPDRGREQYF	TGTGCCACCAGTGATCCCGACAGGGGGCGTGAGCAGTACTTC
TRBJ2-6	-	many	TRBV6-5	CASSSLGTHGANVLTF	TGTGCCAGCAGTTCGCTAGGGACACATGGGGCCAACGTCCTGACTTTC
TRBJ2-2	TRBD1	many	TRBV20-1	CSALKQGVLTGELFF	TGCAGTGCACTCAAACAGGGGGTTCTAACCGGGGAGCTGTTTTTT
TRBJ1-3	TRBD1	many	TRBV5-5	CASSLWDSGNTIYF	TGTGCCAGCAGCCTCTGGGACAGTGGAAACACCATATATTTT
TRBJ1-2	-	many	TRBV30	CAWSAAYYGYTF	TGTGCCTGGAGTGCCGCTTACTATGGCTACACCTTC
TRBJ2-1	TRBD2	many	TRBV29-1	CSVGWGVPKTSGNYNEQFF	TGCAGCGTTGGGTGGGGGGTCCCCAAGACTAGCGGGAACTACAATGAGCAGTTCTTC
TRBJ1-2	TRBD1	many	TRBV7-9	CASSPRPGQGSFYGYTF	TGTGCCAGCAGCCCTAGGCCGGGACAGGGGTCCTTCTATGGCTACACCTTC
TRBJ2-7	-	many	TRBV7-2	CASSLEADSYEQYF	TGTGCCAGCAGCTTAGAAGCGGACTCCTACGAGCAGTACTTC
TRBJ2-7	TRBD1	many	TRBV20-1	CSARNPGTGFEQYF	TGCAGTGCTAGAAACCCCGGGACAGGGTTCGAGCAGTACTTC
TRBJ2-2	-	-	TRBV29-1	CSVEETGELFF	TGCAGCGTTGAAGAGACCGGGGAGCTGTTTTTT
TRBJ2-7	TRBD2	medium-sized	TRBV20-1	CSANLAGGPYEQYF	TGCAGTGCAAACCTAGCGGGGGGACCCTACGAGCAGTACTTC
TRBJ2-7	-	many	TRBV20-1	CSARDRNGHEQYF	TGCAGTGCTAGAGATCGGAACGGCCACGAGCAGTACTTC
TRBJ1-5	-	many	TRBV20-1	CSASGTTNQPQHF	TGCAGTGCTTCCGGGACAACGAATCAGCCCCAGCATTTT
TRBJ2-2	-	few	TRBV1	CTSSQLSGVSTNTGELFF	TGCACCAGCAGCCAACTCTCCGGTGTCTCAACGAACACCGGGGAGCTGTTTTTT
TRBJ1-1	-	few	TRBV4-2	CASSQEMREAFF	TGTGCCAGCAGCCAAGAGATGCGTGAAGCTTTCTTT
TRBJ2-1	TRBD2	many	TRBV20-1	CSARVGTSAYNEQFF	TGCAGTGCTAGAGTCGGGACTAGCGCCTACAATGAGCAGTTCTTC
TRBJ2-7	TRBD2	many	TRBV12-3/TRBV12-4	CASSPGLADYEQYF	TGTGCCAGCAGTCCTGGACTAGCGGACTACGAGCAGTACTTC
TRBJ2-7	-	many	TRBV3-1	CASSQLGPYEQYF	TGTGCCAGCAGCCAACTGGGGCCTTACGAGCAGTACTTC
TRBJ2-7	TRBD1	many	TRBV28	CASTHEGTGALLAYEQYF	TGTGCCAGCACTCACGAGGGGACAGGGGCCCTTCTGGCCTACGAGCAGTACTTC
TRBJ1-2	-	many	TRBV20-1	CSARDRELGYTF	TGCAGTGCTAGAGATCGAGAGCTTGGCTACACCTTC
TRBJ2-2	-	-	TRBV20-1	CCARVGVGTGELFF	TGCTGTGCTAGAGTAGGTGTAGGGACCGGGGAGCTGTTTTTT
TRBJ2-3	TRBD2	many	TRBV5-6	CASSLRGGLTDTQYF	TGTGCCAGCAGCTTACGGGGGGGACTCACAGATACGCAGTATTTT
TRBJ1-6	-	many	TRBV20-1	CSALGDLSPLHF	TGCAGTGCTTTAGGGGATCTTTCACCCCTCCACTTT
TRBJ2-1	TRBD1	many	TRBV5-1	CASSWGQGSNEQFF	TGCGCCAGCAGCTGGGGACAGGGTTCCAATGAGCAGTTCTTC
TRBJ2-7	-	many	TRBV7-2	CASSLGGTGLNYEQYF	TGTGCCAGCAGCTTAGGGGGTACAGGCCTAAACTACGAGCAGTACTTC
TRBJ2-7	-	many	TRBV7-2	CASSLKAGAGSYEQYF	TGTGCCAGCAGCCTGAAAGCCGGGGCGGGGTCCTACGAGCAGTACTTC
TRBJ1-2	-	many	TRBV12-3/TRBV12-4	CASSLTGGRGYTF	TGTGCCAGCAGTTTAACCGGGGGGCGTGGCTACACCTTC
TRBJ2-3	TRBD2	many	TRBV20-1	CSARPSGRGTDTQYF	TGCAGTGCTAGACCTAGCGGGAGAGGGACAGATACGCAGTATTTT
TRBJ2-4	TRBD1	many	TRBV7-6	CASSASTGTAIAKNIQYF	TGTGCCAGCAGCGCCTCCACCGGGACAGCCATAGCCAAAAACATTCAGTACTTC
TRBJ2-4	-	many	TRBV4-1	CASSGDGFTTKNIQYF	TGCGCCAGCAGCGGTGATGGGTTTACGACCAAAAACATTCAGTACTTC